This entry lists 13 T cell receptor beta chains sequenced from one sample in a study of vaccination effects on CD4 cells after COVID-19 (dated by TCRdb to between 2021 and 2024). These receptors have no known antigen. Receptor libraries were prepared by the immunoSEQ multiplex PCR assay. TCRdb holds this immuneACCESS table with in-frame rearrangements only. Some clones are missing; in checked studies, unresolved V genes explain under half, and the rest has no known cause. For this sample there are 20,000 to 25,000 clones; around 70% appear just once. In total, the top ten clones hold about 12% of the sample. In the ViraFEST assay, PBMC were stimulated with viral peptide pools, and antigen-specific CD4+ T cell clonotypes were then identified by expansion using TCR sequencing. After around eleven days of culture, CD4+ T cells were isolated with the EasySep CD4+ T cell isolation kit. The sample consisted of CD4+ T cells from PBMCs cultured with HCoV-229E spike peptides, taken before COVID-19 vaccination. In light of the paper, this sample's cell subset or site label describes: HCoV-229E spike overlapping peptide pool stimulation. The receptors shown here come from a human donor who received a COVID-19 vaccine.

This clone showed up just a few times. The chain recombines TRBV18 with TRBJ2-5; D gene ambiguous. The CDR3 contains 14 residues. V was pared by 4 bases and J by 0 bases, with 9 bases between. CDR1 KGHSH and CDR2 LQKENI come from the germline V gene. Written as DNA, the CDR3 is TGTGCCAGCTCACGACGGAAGAACCAAGAGACCCAGTACTTC. Translating it yields CASSRRKNQETQYF.

The V and J genes are TRBV2 and TRBJ2-5; D not resolved. Per germline, CDR1 SNHLY and CDR2 FYNNEI. V lost 0 bases and J lost 5, with 10 bases in between. The CDR3 covers 14 residues. The CDR3 is CASSEARLYETQYF. DNA for the CDR3: TGTGCCAGCAGTGAAGCAAGGCTGTACGAGACCCAGTACTTC.

Worth noting for this clone: The identical CDR3 is also encoded by other nucleotide sequences in the sample. The V call is TRBV6-4, the J call TRBJ1-1; no clear D. Germline CDR1 MRHNA, CDR2 SNTAGT. The V end lost 5 bases, the J end lost 2 bases, and 9 bases lay between the germline ends. The CDR3 contains 13 residues. In DNA, the CDR3 is TGTGCCAGCAGTCGGACCGGTAACACTGAAGCTTTCTTT. Residues: CASSRTGNTEAFF.

This clone turned up a few times. V usage is TRBV12-3 or TRBV12-4 and J usage is TRBJ1-6; D is undetermined. V shed 3 bases and J shed 6 bases, with 3 bases lying between them. The CDR3 loop spans 12 amino acids. The CDR3 sequence is CASSFGNSPLHF. The CDR3 nucleotides are TGTGCCAGCAGTTTCGGTAATTCACCCCTCCACTTT.

This clone was picked up a small number of times. The CDR3 region is CASSFTGGYGGTEAFF. The CDR3 bases are TGCGCCAGCAGCTTTACAGGGGGATACGGGGGTACTGAAGCTTTCTTT. This chain uses TRBV5-1 with TRBJ1-1; 8 nucleotides agree with TRBD1. CDR1 and CDR2 (germline): SGHRS, YFSETQ. The V and J ends lost 2 bases and 5 bases, in that order; junction bases with no gene match: 11. This CDR3 region has 16 residues.

The table lists this clone with a count of one. The V and J genes are TRBV7-2 and TRBJ2-5; no clear D gene. The V gene's germline CDR1 is SGHTA and CDR2 FQGNSA. V lost 1 base, J lost 1 base, and 7 bases lay in between. The CDR3 has 14 residues. As DNA, the CDR3 is TGTGCCAGCAGCTTAGGCACAGCCCAAGAGACCCAGTACTTC. Translating it yields CASSLGTAQETQYF.

The chain links TRBV6-5 to TRBJ2-3; D is uncertain. Trimming pared 2 bases from V and 5 bases from J, leaving 11 bases between. Looked up from germline, CDR1 is MNHEY and CDR2 is SVGAGI. The CDR3 has 14 residues. In nucleotides, the CDR3 is TGTGCCAGCAGTTACACGTTAGCAGGAGATACGCAGTATTTT. It translates to CASSYTLAGDTQYF.

This sequence joins TRBV19 and TRBJ2-7; no clear D. Trimming stripped 5 bases from V and 0 bases from J, with 5 bases between. Germline loops: CDR1 LNHDA, CDR2 SQIVND (reference sequence). The CDR3 is 12 amino acids. For the CDR3, the DNA is TGTGCCAGTAGTCAGAGCTCCTACGAGCAGTACTTC. Translating gives CASSQSSYEQYF.

This clone was seen a few times. The chain employs TRBV2 and TRBJ2-7, with D perhaps TRBD1 (6 bases). This CDR3 is 16 amino acids long. The germline CDR1 and CDR2 sequences are SNHLY and FYNNEI. Trimming shortened V by 3 bases and J by 3 bases, and 18 bases separated the two germline ends. Written as DNA, the CDR3 is TGTGCCAGCAGTGATGAGACAACCGGGACACGCTACGAGCAGTACTTC. Residues: CASSDETTGTRYEQYF.

The chain links TRBV29-1 to TRBJ2-2, with D unclear. Looked up from germline, CDR1 is SQVTM and CDR2 is ANQGSEA. V was shortened by 6 bases and J by 4 bases, with 12 bases between the two germline ends. The CDR3 loop spans 13 amino acids. For the CDR3, the DNA is TGCAGCGTCGAGCGATATGGCACCGGGGAGCTGTTTTTT. It codes for CSVERYGTGELFF.

This chain connects TRBV6-5 to TRBJ1-4; the D is unclear. The CDR3 consists of 15 residues. V was shortened by 6 bases and J by 0 bases, with 11 bases between the two germline ends. Germline V lookup: CDR1 MNHEY, CDR2 SVGAGI. Here the CDR3 reads CASRPATSTNEKLFF. The CDR3 DNA reads TGTGCCAGCAGGCCAGCGACATCAACTAATGAAAAACTGTTTTTT.

V usage is TRBV27 and J usage is TRBJ2-3; 7 bases match TRBD2. The CDR3 totals 16 residues. V lost 5 bases and J lost 1; bases outside the gene matches: 9. CDR1 and CDR2 (germline): MNHEY, SMNVEV (reference sequence). CDR3 loop: CASSPSSGQRTDTQYF. The CDR3 DNA follows: TGTGCCAGCAGTCCCTCTAGCGGCCAACGCACAGATACGCAGTATTTT.

This chain connects TRBV21-1 to TRBJ2-3; TRBD1 is the table's D call, not checked against the DNA. TRBV21-1 is a listed pseudogene. The length of the CDR3 is 15 residues. As DNA, the CDR3 is TGTGCCAGCAGCAAACGGACAGCGTACACAGATACGCAGTATTTT. Amino acids: CASSKRTAYTDTQYF.